This TCR beta chain was observed in a study of T cells in Graves' hyperthyroidism and ophthalmopathy (dated by TCRdb to 2018 to 2020). At the level of the whole study: Peripheral blood was collected at initial diagnosis, before any treatment. To identify distinguishing TCR V-J signatures, a discovery cohort of 100 or so patients was used, comprising 40 to 45 with Graves' ophthalmopathy and 55 to 65 with stable Graves' hyperthyroidism. Prospective prediction of ophthalmopathy was tested in an independent validation cohort of under 20 hyperthyroidism patients and approximately 17 patients who later progressed to ophthalmopathy. For training and testing, the 100 or so patients in the discovery cohort were randomly divided in a 7:3 ratio. The study also compared thyroid tissue and blood T-cell repertoires from more than 5 Graves' hyperthyroidism patients. After sampling, hyperthyroidism patients received methimazole starting at 30 mg daily, and ophthalmopathy patients received high-dose intravenous methylprednisolone. TCR Vbeta CDR3 sequencing of approximately 140 peripheral blood samples (over 40 ophthalmopathy, some 75 hyperthyroidism and roughly 17 progressor patients) is reported in the paper. General conclusions and limits of the study: In validation, progression to ophthalmopathy was predicted by the model with about 70% sensitivity and 72.22% specificity, a median of 6.5 months before onset. No statistical method was used to set the sample size in advance, and investigators knew the group allocation. A model built on a 13 V-J signature distinguished ophthalmopathy from stable hyperthyroidism, reaching 85% to 90% sensitivity and under 84% specificity in cross-validation and 80%/75% in testing. Most expanded thyroid clonotypes (frequency above 0.001) were also found in blood, which suggests that blood repertoires may mirror thyroid immune responses.

A patient counted as having stable Graves' hyperthyroidism if no progression to ophthalmopathy occurred over 18 months of follow-up. The hyperthyroidism patients were between 18 and 65 years old and newly diagnosed, with a disease duration of less than 2 months. Patients with uncontrolled infections, other autoimmune diseases, pregnancy or lactation were excluded. Diagnoses were based on clinical symptoms, serum thyroxine and TRAb, thyroid ultrasound and orbital computed tomography. PBMCs were isolated from more than 8 ml of fresh peripheral blood by Ficoll-Paque density gradient centrifugation. Total RNA was extracted with Trizol reagent, and quality was checked on an Agilent 2100 Bioanalyzer. This clonotype appeared a few times. Its antigen has not been determined. No quality values exist for individual bases; no much larger clone is one base distant. Amplification of TCR beta CDR3 regions was carried out from RNA transcripts. The first round of RT-PCR for the TCR CDR3 was performed with the HTBI primer set and the Qiagen OneStep RT-PCR kit. The libraries were constructed in a second round of multiplex PCR and then size-selected and purified. The libraries were sequenced on an Illumina HiSeq2000 using paired-end 100 bp reads. The paper's data handling went like this. SOAPnuke was used to process the raw data, throwing out any read that contained adapters or uncalled bases, had a mean Phred below 15, or lacked an exact constant-primer or identifier match. High-quality paired reads were merged with COPE v1.2.5, and unique nucleotide sequences were defined as clonotypes. MiTCR v1.1 was used to align clonotypes to the IMGT TRBV, TRBD and TRBJ reference segments. Only V-J combinations with frequency above 0.0001, covering 98% to 99.2% of repertoires, were analysed. A TCS score was defined as the ratio between F50 (clonal expansion) and ExV (chaos), using BLOSUM62-based TCRdist between CDR3 peptides within each V-J. Welch's t-statistics and random forest reduced fewer than 550 V-J features to about 12, which were used in a naive Bayes classifier (R e1071). Clones were called with MiXCR by TCRdb after fastp trimmed the public reads at Q25, and only in-frame beta chains were retained. Each entry merges the rows of one CDR3 protein and shows their most common DNA and genes. It is TCRdb's table, rather than the study itself, that gives the V and J calls and clone size. For this sample the table gives roughly 750,000 distinct CDR3 sequences, of which 15% to 20% were detected only once. Around 7.7% of the sample is in the top ten clones.

This receptor was identified in a man aged 18 to 29 with Graves' hyperthyroidism. Sample: blood.

In nucleotide form, the sequence is TGTGCCAGCAGTGAAATCATGAGGGAAGGCGAGCAGTACTTC. The translation is CASSEIMREGEQYF. The V and J segments used are TRBV2 and TRBJ2-7, with TRBD2 tentatively as D gene (5 bases match). In the germline V gene, CDR1 corresponds to SNHLY and CDR2 to FYNNEI. V was cut back by 2 bases and J by 6 bases, leaving a gap of 14 bases between them. The CDR3, cysteine through phenylalanine, is 14 amino acids long. CDR3 DNA is the only sequence kept; it has 42 bases, read in frame from the first base.